This TCR beta chain was observed in a study of response to subunit inactivated influenza vaccine. This clonotype turned up a few times. V shed 2 bases and J 0 bases; nucleotides not matched to a gene: 2. The CDR3 is made up of 15 amino acids. The germline V gene encodes CDR1 SGHRS and CDR2 YFSETQ. TCRdb re-derived calls from the RT-PCR reads in MiXCR, one entry per CDR3 protein. This sample has about 620,000 distinct CDR3 sequences, with 11% found just once. Another study also made use of these data, one on T cells expressing NK-cell markers. That paper states: The cDNA for TCR beta came from 5'RACE template switching with UMIs. In a group of several donors, dominant NKG2C+ clonotypes represented 1.0-7.0% of CD8+ T cells.

This TCR was sampled from a man in his fifties or sixties who received an inactivated influenza vaccine. Specimen: PBMCs from blood, collected on the day of vaccination. The chain carries TRBV5-1 and TRBJ2-1; 7 bases agree with TRBD2. CDR3 sequence (DNA): TGCGCCAGCAGCTTCCGGGGGGACTCCTACAATGAGCAGTTCTTC. Translating gives CASSFRGDSYNEQFF.